The 16 T cell receptor beta chains given below trace back to one sample, sequenced in a study of T cells after yellow fever vaccination. TCRdb used MiXCR to reprocess the 5' RACE reads, holding one entry per CDR3 protein. The sample contains roughly 32,000 distinct CDR3 sequences, 5% to 8.5% of which appear only once. The specimen was PBMCs, either bulk or a sorted T-cell subset (CD4+, CD8+, memory, or dextramer-sorted; not recorded which), collected on the day of the first yellow fever vaccination. The origin of the receptors is a man between 18 and 29 years old who received the YFV17D yellow fever vaccine.

This clonotype has ten or more counts. The chain joins TRBV29-1 to TRBJ2-1; 7 positions match TRBD2. V dropped 4 bases and J dropped 7; count of bases not matched to a gene: 13. CDR1 is SQVTM, CDR2 ANQGSEA, per germline. The CDR3 is made up of 15 amino acids. CDR3 protein: CSVVNRAGVLNEQFF. Here the CDR3 DNA reads TGCAGCGTTGTAAATCGGGCGGGGGTCTTAAATGAGCAGTTCTTC.

A word on this clonotype: A much larger clonotype is one base distant, so this may be a read error. This sequence joins TRBV25-1 and TRBJ2-3; D possibly matches TRBD1 or TRBD2 (5 bases each). Germline CDR1 MGHDK, CDR2 SYGVNS. This CDR3 is 16 amino acids long. CDR3 amino acids: CACSPLAGNSTDTQYF. Here the CDR3 DNA reads TGTGCCTGCAGCCCGCTAGCAGGGAATAGCACAGATACGCAGTATTTT.

This clonotype came up a few times. The gene calls are TRBV2 and TRBJ2-3; D unresolved. The CDR3 length is 11 residues. Trimming cost V 3 bases and J 9 bases, with 7 bases left between them. Germline-derived CDR1 and CDR2 are SNHLY and FYNNEI. The CDR3 loop is CASSDRGTQYF. The CDR3, as DNA: TGTGCCAGCAGTGACCGTGGGACGCAGTATTTT. Variable domain in full (rest from reference TRBV2 and TRBJ2-3): EPEVTQTPSHQVTQMGQEVILRCVPISNHLYFYWYRQILGQKVEFLVSFYNNEISEKSEIFDDQFSVERPDGSNFTLKIRSTKLEDSAMYFCASSDRGTQYFGPGTRLTVL.

Many counts were recorded for this clonotype. The chain recombines TRBV5-1 with TRBJ2-2; maybe TRBD2 (5 bases). The CDR3 covers 17 residues. From germline, CDR1 is SGHRS and CDR2 YFSETQ. With 3 bases removed from V and 5 bases from J, the gap between germline ends came to 20 bases. CDR3 in amino acids: CASSSSRWLAGTGELFF. CDR3 bases: TGCGCCAGCAGCTCAAGCAGGTGGCTAGCTGGGACCGGGGAGCTGTTTTTT.

At least ten counts were recorded for this clonotype. The gene calls are TRBV20-1 and TRBJ2-7; D is unclear. CDR3 size: 11 residues. Trimming shortened V by 0 bases and J by 3 bases, and 3 bases separated the two germline ends. Germline CDR1 DFQATT, CDR2 SNEGSKA (reference sequence). The CDR3 bases are TGCAGTGCTAGAGAGGGCTACGAGCAGTACGTC. Protein: CSAREGYEQYV.

This clonotype was observed many times. The V call is TRBV7-2, the J call TRBJ2-1; 12 bases align to TRBD2. The CDR3 length is 17 residues. The V gene's germline CDR1 is SGHTA and CDR2 FQGNSA. V shed 5 bases, J shed 5 bases, and the junction held 10 bases outside the gene matches. The CDR3: CASSPRLTSGGNNEQFF. CDR3 sequence (DNA): TGTGCCAGCAGCCCCAGGCTCACTAGCGGGGGGAACAATGAGCAGTTCTTC.

This chain connects TRBV18 to TRBJ1-2, with a tentative D call TRBD1 (5 bases). The CDR3 spans 14 residues. In germline, CDR1 is KGHSH, CDR2 LQKENI. The V gene lost 2 bases and the J gene lost 7 bases, with 14 bases spanning the gap. CDR3 bases: TGTGCCAGCTCACCAGGATCGCGGGGGTCTGGCTACACCTTC. Its protein product is CASSPGSRGSGYTF.

This clonotype showed up many times. The chain has TRBV7-2 and TRBJ1-1; D is unclear. Trimming cost V 6 bases and J 1 base, with 12 bases left between them. Germline V gene data show CDR1 as SGHTA and CDR2 as FQGNSA. The CDR3 is made up of 14 amino acids. This CDR3 is CASRTRETNTEAFF. DNA of the CDR3: TGTGCCAGCAGAACACGCGAAACGAACACTGAAGCTTTCTTT.

The sample holds many counts of this clonotype. The chain uses TRBV7-2 and TRBJ1-5; D is uncertain. The CDR3 totals 13 residues. Germline values: CDR1 SGHTA, CDR2 FQGNSA. Deletions cut 5 bases from V and 3 bases from J, with 8 bases between. The CDR3 is CASSKDPNQPQHF. CDR3 coding DNA: TGTGCCAGCAGCAAAGATCCCAATCAGCCCCAGCATTTT.

This clonotype came up many times. J is TRBJ2-7 and V is TRBV4-1, with a weak D call TRBD1 (5 bases). V dropped 1 base and J dropped 4 bases, with 11 bases sitting between them. The germline CDR1 and CDR2 sequences are MGHRA and YSYEKL. The CDR3 spans 14 residues. Here the CDR3 DNA reads TGCGCCAGCAGCCAAGGGTTAGGGGAATACGAGCAGTACTTC. Protein sequence: CASSQGLGEYEQYF.

This clonotype was counted many times. DNA for the CDR3: TGCAGTGCGCGACGGGGGAATGAAAAACTGTTTTTT. Its protein is CSARRGNEKLFF. This chain links TRBV20-1 with TRBJ1-4, with D possibly TRBD1 on 5 matching bases. Germline V lookup: CDR1 DFQATT, CDR2 SNEGSKA (reference sequence). There are 12 residues in the CDR3. V lost 6 bases to trimming and J lost 5 bases, with 10 bases between them.

At least ten counts were recorded for this clonotype. This rearrangement joins TRBV4-3 to TRBJ2-1; the match to TRBD2 covers 9 bases. This CDR3 comprises 15 residues. Germline CDR1 and CDR2: LGHNA and YSLEER. Trimming took 4 bases from V and 4 from J; bases not matched to a gene: 5. The CDR3 DNA is TGCGCCAGCAGCCTAGCTCTAGCGGGGTACAATGAGCAGTTCTTC. Its translation: CASSLALAGYNEQFF.

This clonotype was found many times. This chain links TRBV7-2 with TRBJ1-5; D gene uncertain. CDR1 is SGHTA, CDR2 FQGNSA, per germline. The CDR3 covers 15 residues. Deletions cut 1 base from V and 3 bases from J, with 10 bases between. CDR3 bases: TGTGCCAGCAGCTTAGAGTGGCCACTCAATCAGCCCCAGCATTTT. It codes for CASSLEWPLNQPQHF.

This clonotype was seen many times. V is TRBV5-1 and J is TRBJ2-7, with 7 bases fitting TRBD2. Germline values: CDR1 SGHRS, CDR2 YFSETQ. The V and J ends lost 0 bases and 2 bases, in that order; junction bases with no gene match: 2. The CDR3 sequence is 14 residues long. The CDR3 loop is CASSLETSPYEQYF. The CDR3 DNA reads as TGCGCCAGCAGCTTGGAGACTAGCCCCTACGAGCAGTACTTC.

This clonotype showed up many times. This chain joins TRBV5-4 and TRBJ2-5, with D possibly matching TRBD1 (6 bases). The CDR3 has 14 amino acids. V was pared by 0 bases and J by 5 bases, with 11 bases between. Germline assignment: CDR1 SGHNT and CDR2 YYREEE (reference sequence). The CDR3 region is CASSLAGATETQYF. The CDR3 DNA reads TGTGCCAGCAGCTTGGCAGGGGCGACGGAGACCCAGTACTTC.

This clonotype was picked up a small number of times. The gene calls are TRBV12-3 or TRBV12-4 and TRBJ2-2, with D possibly matching TRBD1 (6 bases). Trimming removed 6 bases at V and 7 bases at J, with 15 bases between. This CDR3 has 14 residues. CDR3 sequence: CASSQQGILGELFF. DNA of the CDR3: TGTGCCAGCAGCCAACAGGGAATCCTCGGGGAGCTGTTTTTT.